This entry describes one T cell receptor (beta chain). This clonotype was found once. Its antigen is not yet known. No much larger clone is present one base from it, and per-base qualities are unavailable. A lone read offers only weak evidence. This specimen's time point label, interpreted: persistent/refractory GD, antithyroid drugs over 5 years with positive TRAb. For both TCR sequencing and RNA sequencing, RNA was extracted from PBMCs using TRIzol. Graves' disease was diagnosed according to American Thyroid Association guidelines. Recruitment of patients was carried out at an endocrinology department in Xi'an, China. Each patient gave approximately 8.8 milliliters of peripheral blood, collected in an EDTA anticoagulant tube. PBMCs were isolated by Ficoll Paque Plus density gradient separation without further T cell sorting. An Agilent 2100 Bioanalyzer and agarose gel were used to check RNA quality, and a NanoDrop 2000 was used to measure RNA concentration.

This sample is drawn from a study of regulatory T cells in long-lasting Graves disease (dated by TCRdb to the early 2020s). With regard to the full study: Persistent Graves' disease was defined as antithyroid drug treatment for over 5 years with persistently positive TSH receptor autoantibodies. This study used TCR sequencing and RNA sequencing of peripheral blood to compare persistent Graves' disease patients against newly diagnosed Graves' disease patients. A total of around 35 samples were covered by TCR sequencing, comprising approximately 13 persistent and some 20 newly diagnosed Graves' disease patients. The study took place in China and was registered as a clinical trial. On average, persistent Graves' disease patients in the clinical cohort had been on antithyroid drugs for approximately ten years. The paper's findings and limits, for the study overall: The small sample size was acknowledged by the authors as a limitation that may reduce accuracy. Preferential use of TRBV28, TRBJ1-2 and TRBJ2-5 was observed in persistent disease, whereas TRBV20-1 and TRBJ2-1 were favored in newly diagnosed disease. Peripheral blood alone was examined, since thyroid tissue, which constituted the primary lesion, could not be accessed. Sequencing and analysis were limited to the TCR beta chain. Patients with persistent disease shared more public clonotypes (approximately 2,500) than newly diagnosed patients did (around 980). Lower TCR Shannon entropy and fewer highly expanded clones were observed in persistent Graves' disease patients than in newly diagnosed patients, which suggested clonal expansion.

The library was obtained by multiplex PCR. The instrument given in TCRdb is Illumina HiSeq 4000. TCR beta libraries were built with iRepertoire HTBI primers and Arm-PCR amplification of CDR3 regions. Gel purification was performed on PCR products prior to sequencing. From the authors' description of their analysis: Across samples, around 58 TRBV and 13 to 15 TRBJ segments were identified and used for gene usage analysis of CDR3 amino acid clonotypes. COPE and FqMerger were used to merge filtered high-quality paired reads into contigs. BLAST was used to align contigs to IMGT TRBV, TRBD and TRBJ reference genes, with CDR3 defined following IMGT. Highly expanded clones were defined as clonotypes with a frequency above 0.1%. Repertoire diversity was measured by Shannon entropy, and V-J evenness by the Gini coefficient. Clonotypes shared by more than one individual were considered public. TCRdb reworked the public reads: Q25 trimming with fastp, MiXCR clone assembly, productive beta chains retained. Rows merge per CDR3 protein into single entries with the most common DNA and genes. The V and J calls and clone size are TCRdb's, not the authors'. The sample table records 600,000 to 800,000 distinct CDR3 sequences; about 30% of these occur just once. The top ten constitute roughly 40% of the sample.

The junction shows trimming of 0 bases on V and 11 bases on J, plus 13 bases between the germline ends. The germline V gene encodes CDR1 MNHNY and CDR2 SVGAGI (reference sequence). The CDR3 goes from the cysteine to the phenylalanine over 13 residues. Only CDR3 DNA remains: 39 bases, in frame from the first base. The receptor was isolated from a female donor with Graves disease. The chain links TRBV6-6 with TRBJ1-1; a confident D gene designation cannot be given. Source: peripheral blood mononuclear cells (PBMCs), taken when the disease was refractory, from a patient treated with antithyroid drugs. The bases are TGTGCCAGCAGTTACTCGGGAGAAGTCGCGGCTTTCTTT. This sequence encodes CASSYSGEVAAFF.